This TCR beta chain was documented in a study of shared clonotypes between healthy human individuals. For the study at large: CD4 naive cells filled three plates per donor, CD4 memory three, CD8 naive two and CD8 memory one.

Germline CDR1 reads MDHEN; CDR2 reads SYDVKM. V was shortened by 2 bases and J by 2 bases, with 10 bases between the two germline ends. This CDR3 comprises 16 residues. The investigators split CD4+ cells into a CD45RA+ naive subset and a CD45RA-negative memory subset. This clone was detected once. Its antigen is not known. Whole-study findings and limits: Limited genetic and exposure-history diversity came from having few donors.

Using 200 ng DNA, around 30,000 T cell genomes, the sorted-subset replicate PCRs were run. The assay was immunoSEQ multiplex PCR, and TCRdb's table has in-frame clones only and misses some. The top ten clones hold more than 0.1% of a sample with millions of clones, 95% of them seen once. The sequenced material came from naive CD4+ T cells sorted from blood. Subset defined: CD45RA+ positively selected. The source of this sequence is a young man in good health. The V call is TRBV28, the J call TRBJ2-6, with TRBD1 as a possible D gene (5 bases). The CDR3 nucleotides are TGTGCCAGCAGTTTACACAGGAAACCTGGGGCCAACGTCCTGACTTTC. Translation: CASSLHRKPGANVLTF.